This T cell receptor beta chain originates from a study of vaccination effects on CD4 cells after COVID-19. In the study overall: Two convalescent patients were sampled 16 days and one week before vaccination.

Clones were read by immunoSEQ multiplex PCR, and TCRdb kept only the in-frame ones, dropping some. This sample has 50,000 to 70,000 clones, with 72% found just once. There are a few counts of this clone. Antigen specificity is unknown. Following 10 days of culture, CD4+ T cells were isolated. Half-medium exchanges with IL-2 medium took place on days 3 and 7. Germline CDR1 reads SGHDT; CDR2 reads YYEEEE. CDR3 length: 15 residues. The ends were cut back, 3 bases at V and 0 bases at J, with 10 bases in the middle. Whole-study results and caveats: Clones induced by infection and by vaccine showed marked clonal contraction late after vaccination. Early post-infection timepoints were missing from the study, which also had few convalescent patients.

The sample was CD4+ T cells from PBMCs cultured without peptide, taken before COVID-19 vaccination. The TCR comes from a human donor who had a prior SARS-CoV-2 infection. The rearrangement joins TRBV5-6 to TRBJ2-1, with a possible D match to TRBD1 (6 bases). DNA for the CDR3: TGTGCCAGCAGCTCTCCGGGACACTCCTACAATGAGCAGTTCTTC. Translating gives CASSSPGHSYNEQFF.